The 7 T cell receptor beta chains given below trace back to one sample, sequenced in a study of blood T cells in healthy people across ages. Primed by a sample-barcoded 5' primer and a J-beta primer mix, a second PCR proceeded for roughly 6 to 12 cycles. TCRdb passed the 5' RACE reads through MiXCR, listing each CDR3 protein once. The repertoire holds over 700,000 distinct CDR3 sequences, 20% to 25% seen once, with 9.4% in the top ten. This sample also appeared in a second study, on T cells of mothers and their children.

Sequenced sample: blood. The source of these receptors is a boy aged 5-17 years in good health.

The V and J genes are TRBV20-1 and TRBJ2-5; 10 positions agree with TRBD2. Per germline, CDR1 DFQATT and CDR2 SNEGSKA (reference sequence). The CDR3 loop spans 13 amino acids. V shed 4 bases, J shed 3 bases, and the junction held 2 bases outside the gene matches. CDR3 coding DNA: TGCAGTGCTACGAGCGGGGGGGAAGAGACCCAGTACTTC. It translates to CSATSGGEETQYF.

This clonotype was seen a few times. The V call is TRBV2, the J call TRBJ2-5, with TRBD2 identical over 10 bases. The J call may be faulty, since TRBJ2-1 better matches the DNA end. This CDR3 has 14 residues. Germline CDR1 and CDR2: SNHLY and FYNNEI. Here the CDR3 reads CASRGASGGGEQFF. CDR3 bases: TGTGCCAGCAGAGGGGCTAGCGGGGGTGGTGAGCAGTTCTTC.

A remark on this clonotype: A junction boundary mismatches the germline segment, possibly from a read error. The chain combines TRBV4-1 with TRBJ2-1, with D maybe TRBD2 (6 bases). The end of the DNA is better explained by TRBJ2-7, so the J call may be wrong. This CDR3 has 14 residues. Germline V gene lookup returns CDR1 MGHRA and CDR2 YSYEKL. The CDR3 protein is CASSQTGLSYGQYF. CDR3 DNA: TGCGCCAGCAGCCAAACGGGACTCTCCTACGGGCAGTACTTC.

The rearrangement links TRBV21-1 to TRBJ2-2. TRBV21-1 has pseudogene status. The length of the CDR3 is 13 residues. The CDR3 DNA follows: TGTGCCAGCAGCAAAGTAGGCACCGGGGAGCTGTTTTTT. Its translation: CASSKVGTGELFF.

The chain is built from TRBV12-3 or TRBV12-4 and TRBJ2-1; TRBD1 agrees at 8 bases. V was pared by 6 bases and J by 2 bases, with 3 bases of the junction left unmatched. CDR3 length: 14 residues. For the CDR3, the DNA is TGTGCCAGCAGGGGGACAGGACCCTACAATGAGCAGTTCTTC. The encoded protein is CASRGTGPYNEQFF.

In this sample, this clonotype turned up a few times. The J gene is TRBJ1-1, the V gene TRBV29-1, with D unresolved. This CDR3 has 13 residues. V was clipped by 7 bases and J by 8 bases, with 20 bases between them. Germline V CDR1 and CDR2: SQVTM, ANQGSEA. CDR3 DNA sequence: TGCAGCGGGATCCCCTTCCGGTCCGCCGAAGCTTTCTTT. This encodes CSGIPFRSAEAFF.

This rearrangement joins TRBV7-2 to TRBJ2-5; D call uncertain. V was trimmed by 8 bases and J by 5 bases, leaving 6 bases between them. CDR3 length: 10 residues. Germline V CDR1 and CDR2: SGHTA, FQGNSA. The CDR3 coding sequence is TGTGCCAGCGGGTTGGAGACCCAGTACTTC. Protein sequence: CASGLETQYF.